A single T cell receptor beta chain is shown here with its context. The antigen is unknown. This record comes from a study of cytotoxic CD8 clonotypes in ibrutinib-treated CLL. Study overall: Patients attained approximately 24 partial and 2 complete responses; at median around 68 months, approximately 15 remained remitted while around twelve progressed.

This CDR3 is built from 11 residues. Trimming took off 6 bases at V and 7 bases at J, with 9 bases between the two ends. The germline gives CDR1 SGHVS, CDR2 FNYEAQ. Study-wide results and limits: Public clonotypes, found uncommonly, either contracted or stayed stable on treatment. The times at which samples were taken varied between sustained-remission and progressing patients. Having risen at ibrutinib response, clonality had fallen back toward baseline by progression.

Sequencing was performed with immunoSEQ multiplex PCR; in TCRdb, only in-frame clones are kept and a portion is missing. The table has about 140,000 clones, roughly 77% seen once. The receptor's source is a human donor with chronic lymphocytic leukemia. The material sequenced was PBMCs, taken after 12 months of ibrutinib treatment. The rearrangement links TRBV7-6 to TRBJ1-2; D ambiguous. This CDR3 is CASSRSGGYTF. CDR3 nucleotides: TGTGCCAGCAGTAGGTCCGGTGGCTACACCTTC.